The rows below give T cell receptor beta chains drawn from one sample of a study of CXCR3-negative and CXCR3-positive naive CD8 T cells. From the 5' RACE reads, TCRdb lists one entry per CDR3 protein and no DNA. Recorded for this sample: roughly 110,000 distinct CDR3 sequences. Sequenced sample: naive CXCR3+ CD8+ T cells from blood. These receptors came from a human donor in good health. Some clones in this sample may be carry-over from other donors' samples. The CDR3 runs from the conserved cysteine through the conserved F or W.

cdr3_aa: CASSQGWDRSEDVLTF
j_call: TRBJ2-6
v_call: TRBV14

cdr3_aa: CASLTAGGNTDTQYF
j_call: TRBJ2-3
v_call: TRBV28

cdr3_aa: CASSYSPGQTYGYTF
j_call: TRBJ1-2
v_call: TRBV6-5

cdr3_aa: CASSLAFGEQFF
j_call: TRBJ2-1
v_call: TRBV5-5

cdr3_aa: CASSGLAGTDGTQYF
j_call: TRBJ2-3
v_call: TRBV2

cdr3_aa: CSVLSGPSYEQYF
j_call: TRBJ2-7
v_call: TRBV29-1

cdr3_aa: CASSEMSSGRAVETQYF
j_call: TRBJ2-5
v_call: TRBV2

cdr3_aa: CASSNRGLYEQYF
j_call: TRBJ2-7
v_call: TRBV28

cdr3_aa: CASQTPGTGGETQYF
j_call: TRBJ2-5
v_call: TRBV7-3

cdr3_aa: CASSERTGTLNTEAFF
j_call: TRBJ1-1
v_call: TRBV2

cdr3_aa: CASSSLLGHEGESYEQYF
j_call: TRBJ2-7
v_call: TRBV6-2/TRBV6-3

cdr3_aa: CASSLRTGIAGELFF
j_call: TRBJ2-2
v_call: TRBV11-3

cdr3_aa: CASSESTGLNTEAFF
j_call: TRBJ1-1
v_call: TRBV10-1

cdr3_aa: CSVEDRAGVNTGELFF
j_call: TRBJ2-2
v_call: TRBV29-1

cdr3_aa: CSARDKGPYSNQPQHF
j_call: TRBJ1-5
v_call: TRBV20-1

cdr3_aa: CASSPWTEGGHEQFF
j_call: TRBJ2-1
v_call: TRBV28

cdr3_aa: CASSTRGVETQYF
j_call: TRBJ2-5
v_call: TRBV13

cdr3_aa: CASSFAGGGTEAFF
j_call: TRBJ1-1
v_call: TRBV7-3

cdr3_aa: CASSLTLGTSREQFF
j_call: TRBJ2-1
v_call: TRBV5-4

cdr3_aa: CASSWTSGSTDTQYF
j_call: TRBJ2-3
v_call: TRBV7-2

cdr3_aa: CSAYLGTEAFF
j_call: TRBJ1-1
v_call: TRBV29-1

cdr3_aa: CASLAAYGYTF
j_call: TRBJ1-2
v_call: TRBV12-3/TRBV12-4

cdr3_aa: CASQGVMGDTQYF
j_call: TRBJ2-3
v_call: TRBV7-9

cdr3_aa: CSVGLAGAREQYF
j_call: TRBJ2-7
v_call: TRBV29-1

cdr3_aa: CASSQDPTGNQPQHF
j_call: TRBJ1-5
v_call: TRBV3-1

cdr3_aa: CASSSGRGWDEQYF
j_call: TRBJ2-7
v_call: TRBV7-9

cdr3_aa: CASSLDRGTEAFF
j_call: TRBJ1-1
v_call: TRBV7-6

cdr3_aa: CSVQGSSYEQYF
j_call: TRBJ2-7
v_call: TRBV29-1

cdr3_aa: CASSSGEEAFF
j_call: TRBJ1-1
v_call: TRBV12-3/TRBV12-4

cdr3_aa: CASSTQGPNEQYF
j_call: TRBJ2-7
v_call: TRBV7-9

cdr3_aa: CASRGLGPNEQFF
j_call: TRBJ2-1
v_call: TRBV25-1

cdr3_aa: CASSPGTVDEQFF
j_call: TRBJ2-1
v_call: TRBV10-2

cdr3_aa: CASSQAPGLAGGNEQFF
j_call: TRBJ2-1
v_call: TRBV14

cdr3_aa: CASWGSAYNEQFF
j_call: TRBJ2-1
v_call: TRBV7-2

cdr3_aa: CSVEFSGTRSEQYF
j_call: TRBJ2-7
v_call: TRBV29-1

cdr3_aa: CASSLATVGKLFF
j_call: TRBJ1-4
v_call: TRBV5-6

cdr3_aa: CASSFPNAGANTDTQYF
j_call: TRBJ2-3
v_call: TRBV7-9

cdr3_aa: CASSIGDRNEQFF
j_call: TRBJ2-1
v_call: TRBV19

cdr3_aa: CASSHLTRSNTGELFF
j_call: TRBJ2-2
v_call: TRBV3-1

cdr3_aa: CASSTGTGVYNEQFF
j_call: TRBJ2-1
v_call: TRBV27

cdr3_aa: CASSSRRIPESYEQYF
j_call: TRBJ2-7
v_call: TRBV7-3